Listed here are 10 T cell receptor beta chains from one sample, sequenced in a study of cytomegalovirus exposure and HLA in healthy donors. This PCR relied on a set of 60 Vbeta primers and 13 Jbeta primers. The data were produced by immunoSEQ multiplex PCR, yet TCRdb's version contains in-frame clones alone and is incomplete. The sample gives some 180,000 clones, over 75% of which show up once; over 2% is in the top ten. What was sequenced was PBMCs. Receptors were obtained from a woman between 45 and 60 years old in good health and CMV-seronegative.

The rearrangement uses TRBV29-1 and TRBJ2-1; 9 bases fit TRBD2. Germline values: CDR1 SQVTM, CDR2 ANQGSEA. CDR3 size: 14 residues. V was pared by 7 bases and J by 4 bases, with 8 bases of the junction left unmatched. CDR3 in DNA: TGCAGCGCGGGCGGTAGCGGGAGTTACAATGAGCAGTTCTTC. Its protein is CSAGGSGSYNEQFF.

The chain has TRBV2 and TRBJ1-5; D perhaps matches TRBD1 (5 bases). V shed 3 bases and J shed 0 bases, with 12 bases lying between them. CDR1 SNHLY and CDR2 FYNNEI come from the germline V gene. The CDR3 consists of 16 residues. The CDR3 nucleotides read TGTGCCAGCAGTGAGAGTCCCGGGGGTAGCAATCAGCCCCAGCATTTT. Encoded protein: CASSESPGGSNQPQHF.

The CDR3 DNA sequence: TGTGCCACCAGCAGAGATAGGGAGACAGGGGGCCCGGAGGAGCAGTTCTTC. As protein: CATSRDRETGGPEEQFF. This sequence joins TRBV15 and TRBJ2-1, with 10 positions matching TRBD1. Trimming took 0 bases from V and 10 from J; bases not matched to a gene: 12. Germline CDR1 reads LNHNV; CDR2 reads YYDKDF (reference sequence). The CDR3 runs 17 residues.

This clone was counted between two and nine times. This rearrangement joins TRBV18 to TRBJ2-5, with 7 positions matching TRBD1. Germline-derived CDR1 and CDR2 are KGHSH and LQKENI. This CDR3 comprises 15 residues. The V and J ends lost 4 bases and 2 bases, in that order; junction bases with no gene match: 7. This CDR3 reads CASSRRQGAQETQYF. The DNA for the CDR3 is TGTGCCAGCTCACGGAGACAGGGAGCTCAAGAGACCCAGTACTTC.

The chain has TRBV10-1 and TRBJ2-1; 15 bases are shared with TRBD2. CDR1 and CDR2 from the germline V gene are WNHNN and SYGVQD (reference sequence). This CDR3 region has 22 residues. The V segment lost 2 bases and the J segment 5 bases; nucleotides outside the gene matches: 19. The CDR3, as DNA: TGCGCCAGCAGTGAGAACAGAAATGGACTAGCGGGAGGGCCTTACCCGGACAATGAGCAGTTCTTC. Protein product: CASSENRNGLAGGPYPDNEQFF.

This sequence joins TRBV5-1 and TRBJ1-2; D possibly corresponds to TRBD1 (5 bases). Trimming stripped 6 bases from V and 3 bases from J, with 9 bases between. The CDR3 is made up of 12 amino acids. Germline values: CDR1 SGHRS, CDR2 YFSETQ. DNA for the CDR3: TGCGCCAGCACGGGGGGGGACTATGGCTACACCTTC. Encoded protein: CASTGGDYGYTF.

This clone was detected once. The chain couples TRBV4-3 to TRBJ2-1; 13 positions match TRBD2. The CDR3 has 19 residues. In germline, CDR1 is LGHNA, CDR2 YSLEER. V gave up 1 base and J gave up 4 bases; unmatched junction bases: 10. The CDR3 here is CASSQVRTGTSGIYNEQFF. CDR3 DNA sequence: TGCGCCAGCAGCCAAGTCCGTACCGGGACTAGCGGGATTTACAATGAGCAGTTCTTC.

The gene calls are TRBV4-1 and TRBJ2-2, with D possibly TRBD2 on 7 matching bases. The germline V gene encodes CDR1 MGHRA and CDR2 YSYEKL. The CDR3 is 17 amino acids. Deletions cut 0 bases from V and 2 bases from J, with 13 bases between. The CDR3 DNA is TGCGCCAGCAGCCAAGATCCTAGGGGGGGTAACACCGGGGAGCTGTTTTTT. Translating it yields CASSQDPRGGNTGELFF.

The V gene is TRBV27, the J gene TRBJ2-5; D uncertain. The CDR3 extends over 11 amino acids. Germline values: CDR1 MNHEY, CDR2 SMNVEV (reference sequence). Trimming took off 2 bases at V and 4 bases at J, with 2 bases between the two ends. CDR3 nucleotide sequence: TGTGCCAGCAGTTTACGAGAGACCCAGTACTTC. This sequence encodes CASSLRETQYF.

The gene calls are TRBV28 and TRBJ2-7, with 9 bases fitting TRBD1. The V and J ends lost 3 bases and 12 bases, in that order; junction bases with no gene match: 6. This CDR3 spans 12 amino acids. CDR1 and CDR2 (germline): MDHEN, SYDVKM. The CDR3 nucleotides read TGTGCCAGCAGTTTTACCGGGACAGGGTTGTACTTC. This encodes CASSFTGTGLYF.